One and the same sample provided the 8 T cell receptor beta chains below, sequenced in a study of preoperative IRX-2 immunotherapy in early breast cancer. Treatment denoted: preoperative locoregional IRX-2 cytokine immunotherapy. Here immunoSEQ multiplex PCR was the method, and the copy in TCRdb shows in-frame clones only, minus some. Among some 3,300 clones listed, 79% were seen once. The sequenced sample was tumor tissue, obtained after IRX-2 immunotherapy. These receptors were taken from a human donor with breast cancer.

This chain links TRBV5-2 with TRBJ2-2; TRBD2 is the table's D call and was not checked against the DNA. TRBV5-2 has pseudogene status. The CDR3 extends over 15 amino acids. DNA for the CDR3: TGTGCCAGCACCCCGAGCGGGAGTAGTACCGGGGAGCTGTTTTTT. It specifies CASTPSGSSTGELFF.

The chain joins TRBV11-3 to TRBJ2-1; 7 nucleotides line up with TRBD2. V lost 7 bases to trimming and J lost 7 bases; unmatched junction nucleotides: 13. Germline V gives CDR1 SGHNT, CDR2 YENEEA. CDR3 size: 15 residues. In DNA form, the CDR3 reads TGTGCCAGCACCCTGCGGGAGACTAGTGGGAATGAGCAGTTCTTC. As protein: CASTLRETSGNEQFF.

The rearrangement joins TRBV30 to TRBJ1-6; tentative D call: TRBD1 (5 bases). The V gene's germline CDR1 is GTSNPN and CDR2 SVGIG (reference sequence). V dropped 6 bases and J dropped 10 bases, with 19 bases sitting between them. The CDR3 length is 14 residues. CDR3 in amino acids: CACELGQGYSPLHF. The CDR3 coding sequence is TGTGCCTGTGAACTGGGTCAGGGTTACTCACCCCTCCACTTT.

The V gene is TRBV28, the J gene TRBJ1-4, with D perhaps matching TRBD1 (6 bases). V was trimmed by 6 bases and J by 8 bases, leaving 22 bases between them. CDR3 length equals 16 residues. The germline V gene encodes CDR1 MDHEN and CDR2 SYDVKM. CDR3 residues: CASSGYSQGIKEKLFF. DNA for the CDR3: TGTGCCAGCAGCGGGTATTCCCAGGGGATTAAGGAAAAACTGTTTTTT.

This sequence joins TRBV19 and TRBJ1-1; D is undetermined. V lost 7 bases, J lost 7 bases, and 16 bases lay in between. The length of the CDR3 is 13 residues. Germline CDR1 reads LNHDA; CDR2 reads SQIVND (reference sequence). As DNA, the CDR3 is TGTGCCAGTAACCGTGGCTTGGGAGGTGAAGCTTTCTTT. This encodes CASNRGLGGEAFF. Filled out from reference TRBV19 and TRBJ1-1, the complete variable domain reads DGGITQSPKYLFRKEGQNVTLSCEQNLNHDAMYWYRQDPGQGLRLIYYSQIVNDFQKGDIAEGYSVSREKKESFPLTVTSAQKNPTAFYLCASNRGLGGEAFFGQGTRLTVV.

This sequence joins TRBV6-8 and TRBJ1-1; no clear D gene. With 5 bases removed from V and 4 bases from J, the gap between germline ends came to 17 bases. CDR3 length: 15 residues. CDR1 and CDR2 (germline): MNHGY, SAAAGT. The CDR3 here is CASSENGRSFTEAFF. CDR3 sequence (DNA): TGTGCCAGCAGTGAGAATGGGAGGTCTTTCACTGAAGCTTTCTTT.

V gene TRBV28 combines with J gene TRBJ1-4; the D gene is possibly TRBD1 (5 bases). Germline CDR1 MDHEN, CDR2 SYDVKM. Deletions cut 7 bases from V and 7 bases from J, with 19 bases between. This CDR3 has 15 amino acids. In nucleotides, the CDR3 is TGTGCCAGCACCAACGGCGGGGGTCGAAGTGAAAAACTGTTTTTT. The encoded protein is CASTNGGGRSEKLFF.

Comments on this clone: Other nucleotide sequences in the sample specify the same CDR3. The chain is built from TRBV15 and TRBJ1-4; D is ambiguous. The germline V and J ends were trimmed by 1 base and 8 bases, with 11 bases remaining between them. CDR3 size: 14 residues. Germline V gene data show CDR1 as LNHNV and CDR2 as YYDKDF (reference sequence). CDR3 sequence: CATSRGGVGEKLFF. CDR3 coding DNA: TGTGCCACCAGCAGAGGTGGGGTCGGGGAAAAACTGTTTTTT.